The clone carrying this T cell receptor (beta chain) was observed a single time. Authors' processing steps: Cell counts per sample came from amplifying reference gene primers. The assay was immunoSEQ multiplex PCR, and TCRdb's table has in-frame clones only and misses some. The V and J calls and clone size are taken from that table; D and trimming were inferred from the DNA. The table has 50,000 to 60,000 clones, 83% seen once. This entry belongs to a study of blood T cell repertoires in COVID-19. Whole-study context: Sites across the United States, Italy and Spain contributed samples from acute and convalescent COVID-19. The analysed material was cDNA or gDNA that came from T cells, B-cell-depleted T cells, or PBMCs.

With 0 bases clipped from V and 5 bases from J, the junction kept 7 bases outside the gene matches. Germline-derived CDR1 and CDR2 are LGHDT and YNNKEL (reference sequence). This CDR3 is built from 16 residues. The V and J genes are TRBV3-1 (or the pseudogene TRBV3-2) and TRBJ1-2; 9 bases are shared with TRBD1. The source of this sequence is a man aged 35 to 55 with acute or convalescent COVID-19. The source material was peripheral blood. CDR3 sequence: CASSQEGTGMGYGYTF. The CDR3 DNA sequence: TGTGCCAGCAGCCAAGAGGGGACAGGGATGGGGTATGGCTACACCTTC.